This TCR beta chain was observed in a study of shared clonotypes between healthy human individuals. Study-level results: Generation probabilities were higher for clonotypes shared across all four sorted-subset donors than for unshared ones.

This CDR3 spans 15 amino acids. Germline CDR1 reads SGHRS; CDR2 reads YFSETQ. The germline V and J ends were trimmed by 0 bases and 10 bases, with 14 bases remaining between them. To note about this clone: Its antigen is not known.

Nashville, Tennessee was home to all donors, who were Caucasian adults. It was into CD45RA+ naive and CD45RA-negative memory subsets that the CD4+ cells were split. The authors ran the assay at deep level. The table came from immunoSEQ multiplex PCR; TCRdb's copy has only in-frame clones and leaves some out. The repertoire holds roughly 2.4 million clones, under 97% seen once, with around 0.13% in the top ten. The chain employs TRBV5-1 and TRBJ1-6; D remains unclear. Specimen: naive CD4+ T cells sorted from blood. Described subset: CD45RA+ positively selected. The TCR sequence derives from a man in his late teens or twenties in good health. The CDR3 DNA sequence: TGCGCCAGCAGCTTGGTATTGGCCCCGAACTCACCCCTCCACTTT. Protein product: CASSLVLAPNSPLHF.